The source of this T cell receptor (beta chain) is a study of shared T cell receptors in the human thymus. Repertoires were generated with immunoSEQ multiplex PCR, while TCRdb's copy carries only in-frame clones and drops some. In the table there are about 660,000 clones, roughly 90% of which are singletons. The CDR3 has 15 amino acids. Germline loops: CDR1 SGHDT, CDR2 YYEEEE. Trimming at V came to 1 base and at J to 3 bases, leaving 4 bases not matched to a gene. This sample was also put to use in a study of human thymus T cells. That paper adds: Thymic samples were excised during corrective heart operations. Reports from related research described highly overlapping thymic repertoires among unrelated individuals.

This chain uses TRBV5-6 with TRBJ1-3, with 7 positions matching TRBD1. The TCR was taken from a boy under three years old with a congenital heart defect. Sequenced material: thymocytes. Here the CDR3 reads CASSLTGQVGNTIYF. DNA of the CDR3: TGTGCCAGCAGCTTGACAGGACAGGTTGGAAACACCATATATTTT.